This T cell receptor (beta chain) was profiled in a study of OX40 agonist ivuxolimab in advanced cancers. Regarding the study as a whole: Average numbers of expanded clones were greater in CD8+ T cells than in CD4+.

V was cut by 0 bases and J by 2 bases, with 8 bases left in between. Per germline, CDR1 SNHLY and CDR2 FYNNEI. The CDR3 contains 14 residues. Libraries were prepared by immunoSEQ multiplex PCR; TCRdb keeps only in-frame clonotypes and omits some of them. This table has over 75,000 clones, 75% to 95% appearing once. About this clone: What it binds is unknown.

Source: CD4+ or CD8+ T cells sorted from blood, taken in a trial of the OX40 agonist ivuxolimab. The V gene is TRBV2, the J gene TRBJ2-7, with D perhaps TRBD2 (6 bases). The sequence was collected from an adult with an advanced solid tumor such as melanoma, head and neck, liver or kidney cancer. The CDR3 reads CASSEAGRTYEQYF. The CDR3 nucleotides read TGTGCCAGCAGTGAAGCGGGGAGGACCTACGAGCAGTACTTC.